Sequencing of this T cell receptor (beta chain) was carried out in a study of cytotoxic CD8 clonotypes in ibrutinib-treated CLL. Assay: immunoSEQ multiplex PCR; the TCRdb copy retains only in-frame clones and omits some. This sample has 330,000 or so clones, with 67% found just once. In germline, CDR1 is SGDLS, CDR2 YYNGEE. The CDR3 sequence is 14 residues long. V dropped 3 bases and J dropped 2 bases, with 9 bases sitting between them. The V and J genes are TRBV9 and TRBJ2-1; D might be TRBD2 (6 bases). This receptor was taken from a human donor with chronic lymphocytic leukemia. This sample comprised PBMCs, obtained after 36 months of ibrutinib treatment. CDR3 DNA sequence: TGTGCCAGCAGCGCCCGGACTACCTACAATGAGCAGTTCTTC. Protein sequence: CASSARTTYNEQFF.